Following are 26 T cell receptor beta chains from one sample sequenced in a study of identifying expanded T cells in peripheral blood. Clones were read by immunoSEQ multiplex PCR, and TCRdb kept only the in-frame ones, dropping some. The table records fewer than 85,000 clones, 89% of them present only once. Sequencing was done on a sample of blood. These receptors all come from a person aged 18-70 years in good health.

This clone showed up just a few times. V and J are TRBV30 and TRBJ1-2; 8 bases match TRBD1. V was clipped by 0 bases and J by 2 bases; unmatched bases: 5. This CDR3 contains 15 residues. The germline gives CDR1 GTSNPN, CDR2 SVGIG (reference sequence). The DNA of the CDR3 is TGTGCCTGGAGTGTCAGGACAGGGCAAAACTATGGCTACACCTTC. Translation gives CAWSVRTGQNYGYTF.

The chain links TRBV14 to TRBJ2-6, with TRBD1 identical over 9 bases. The V segment lost 1 base and the J segment 0 bases; nucleotides outside the gene matches: 10. CDR3 length: 20 amino acids. Germline V gives CDR1 SGHDN, CDR2 FVKESK. The CDR3 coding sequence is TGTGCCAGCAGCCAAGTCGGGACAGGGTTATTCGGCTCTGGGGCCAACGTCCTGACTTTC. Its translation: CASSQVGTGLFGSGANVLTF.

This chain links TRBV18 with TRBJ2-1; 10 nucleotides agree with TRBD2. The CDR3 is 12 residues long. With V trimmed by 3 bases and J by 12 bases, 2 bases remained unmatched. CDR1 and CDR2 from the germline V gene are KGHSH and LQKENI. The CDR3 region is CASSPSSGRQFF. DNA of the CDR3: TGTGCCAGCTCACCGTCTAGCGGGAGGCAGTTCTTC.

The V and J genes are TRBV9 and TRBJ2-5, with a possible D match to TRBD2 (6 bases). The V gene's germline CDR1 is SGDLS and CDR2 YYNGEE. Trimming shortened V by 0 bases and J by 5 bases, and 11 bases separated the two germline ends. CDR3 length: 14 residues. CDR3 residues: CASSVAVGGETQYF. CDR3 sequence (DNA): TGTGCCAGCAGCGTAGCGGTTGGGGGGGAGACCCAGTACTTC.

J is TRBJ2-7 and V is TRBV20-1; D ambiguous. The CDR3 contains 11 residues. Trimming took 6 bases from V and 3 from J, leaving 9 bases between them. Germline V CDR1 and CDR2: DFQATT, SNEGSKA (reference sequence). The CDR3 DNA follows: TGCAGTGCCATACACGACTACGAGCAGTACTTC. It codes for CSAIHDYEQYF.

This clone has only one observation. The gene calls are TRBV15 and TRBJ1-1; 10 bases align to TRBD1. The junction had 5 bases not matched to a gene; V was cut back by 6 bases and J by 4 bases. The germline gives CDR1 LNHNV, CDR2 YYDKDF (reference sequence). The CDR3 has 14 amino acids. DNA of the CDR3: TGTGCCACCAGGAGGACAGGGGGGATCACTGAAGCTTTCTTT. Residues: CATRRTGGITEAFF.

This clone was observed a few times. The chain combines TRBV6-6 with TRBJ1-2, with 7 nucleotides matching TRBD1. Germline V gene sequence: CDR1 MNHNY, CDR2 SVGAGI (reference sequence). The J segment lost 4 bases and the V segment lost 6 bases, leaving 8 bases of the junction unmatched. The CDR3 covers 14 residues. DNA of the CDR3: TGTGCCAGCAGGGGACAGTCGAGAATCTATGGCTACACCTTC. Translating gives CASRGQSRIYGYTF.

The V call is TRBV7-2, the J call TRBJ2-2, with 9 bases aligning to TRBD1. CDR1 and CDR2 from the germline V gene are SGHTA and FQGNSA. The CDR3 is made up of 15 amino acids. The junction had 4 bases not matched to a gene; V was cut back by 3 bases and J by 5 bases. The CDR3 DNA reads TGTGCCAGCAGCTTGCGGGACAGGGATACCGGGGAGCTGTTTTTT. Amino acid sequence: CASSLRDRDTGELFF.

This chain uses TRBV4-1 with TRBJ2-1; D uncertain. V lost 0 bases and J lost 2, with 11 bases in between. The germline V gene has CDR1 MGHRA and CDR2 YSYEKL. The CDR3 extends over 16 amino acids. The CDR3 protein is CASSQDPGKAYNEQFF. CDR3 coding DNA: TGCGCCAGCAGCCAAGACCCGGGTAAGGCCTACAATGAGCAGTTCTTC.

This clone was seen once. The rearrangement uses TRBV5-4 and TRBJ2-3; no clear D. CDR1 and CDR2 from the germline V gene are SGHNT and YYREEE (reference sequence). Trimming took off 2 bases at V and 3 bases at J, with 10 bases between the two ends. The CDR3 sequence is 14 residues long. Written as DNA, the CDR3 is TGTGCCAGCAGCTTCCCTGTGGGGACAGATACGCAGTATTTT. Its protein product is CASSFPVGTDTQYF. The full variable domain, completed using reference TRBV5-4 and TRBJ2-3, is ETGVTQSPTHLIKTRGQQVTLRCSSQSGHNTVSWYQQALGQGPQFIFQYYREEENGRGNFPPRFSGLQFPNYSSELNVNALELDDSALYLCASSFPVGTDTQYFGPGTRLTVL.

The chain combines TRBV11-3 with TRBJ1-4, with D possibly matching TRBD1 (6 bases). The CDR3 consists of 17 residues. Trimming took off 0 bases at V and 7 bases at J, with 18 bases between the two ends. CDR1 and CDR2 (germline): SGHNT, YENEEA. The CDR3 loop reads CASSLEAPGEVSEKLFF. As DNA, the CDR3 is TGTGCCAGCAGCTTAGAGGCCCCAGGGGAGGTAAGTGAAAAACTGTTTTTT.

This clone was detected only once. The chain couples TRBV7-3 to TRBJ2-6, with D maybe TRBD2 (6 bases). This CDR3 has 17 residues. Trimming pared 5 bases from V and 1 base from J, leaving 15 bases between. Germline lookup yields CDR1 SGHTA and CDR2 FQGTGA. The CDR3 DNA is TGTGCCAGCAGCCCTCAACCGGGAGCTTCTGGGGCCAACGTCCTGACTTTC. This gives the protein CASSPQPGASGANVLTF. Variable domain in full (rest from reference TRBV7-3 and TRBJ2-6): GAGVSQTPSNKVTEKGKYVELRCDPISGHTALYWYRQSLGQGPEFLIYFQGTGAADDSGLPNDRFFAVRPEGSVSTLKIQRTERGDSAVYLCASSPQPGASGANVLTFGAGSRLTVL.

The J gene is TRBJ1-5, the V gene TRBV6-1; D is unclear. This CDR3 has 12 amino acids. Germline-derived CDR1 and CDR2 are MNHNS and SASEGT. Trimming shortened V by 7 bases and J by 5 bases, and 9 bases separated the two germline ends. The CDR3 is CASNSPHQPQHF. CDR3 DNA: TGTGCCAGCAACTCTCCCCATCAGCCCCAGCATTTT.

In DNA form, the CDR3 reads TGTGCCAGTAGTATAGTCCTACAAGCGGGGCAAGAGACCCAGTACTTC. Amino acids: CASSIVLQAGQETQYF. The chain carries TRBV19 and TRBJ2-5, with 7 bases identical to TRBD2. V lost 1 base and J lost 2; bases outside the gene matches: 7. From germline, CDR1 is LNHDA and CDR2 SQIVND (reference sequence). CDR3 size: 16 residues.

The chain recombines TRBV4-3 with TRBJ2-3, with D unresolved. The CDR3 is 16 residues long. Trimming took 4 bases from V and 6 from J, leaving 20 bases between them. Per the germline V gene, CDR1 is LGHNA and CDR2 is YSLEER. The CDR3 DNA is TGCGCCAGCAGCCGAGGTCAGGACCTTACACTCGATACGCAGTATTTT. This gives the protein CASSRGQDLTLDTQYF.

The J gene is TRBJ2-2, the V gene TRBV9; TRBD1 is a possible D gene (6 bases). V was shortened by 0 bases and J by 0 bases, with 15 bases between the two germline ends. The CDR3 consists of 18 residues. Germline CDR1 and CDR2: SGDLS and YYNGEE. In DNA, the CDR3 is TGTGCCAGCAGCGTAGTTCGGGCAGGGGCCGCGAACACCGGGGAGCTGTTTTTT. This encodes CASSVVRAGAANTGELFF.

The rearrangement joins TRBV7-3 to TRBJ2-5, with 7 bases identical to TRBD2. The ends lost 1 base at V and 5 bases at J; junction bases unmatched: 7. The CDR3 covers 15 residues. Germline V CDR1 and CDR2: SGHTA, FQGTGA. CDR3: CASSLSPGGDETQYF. CDR3 nucleotides: TGTGCCAGCAGCTTAAGCCCGGGGGGAGACGAGACCCAGTACTTC. Full variable domain (remainder filled in from reference TRBV7-3 and TRBJ2-5): GAGVSQTPSNKVTEKGKYVELRCDPISGHTALYWYRQSLGQGPEFLIYFQGTGAADDSGLPNDRFFAVRPEGSVSTLKIQRTERGDSAVYLCASSLSPGGDETQYFGPGTRLLVL.

This chain uses TRBV4-3 with TRBJ2-7; tentative D call: TRBD1 (6 bases). Germline V gene data show CDR1 as LGHNA and CDR2 as YSLEER. V was shortened by 0 bases and J by 2 bases, with 20 bases between the two germline ends. The length of the CDR3 is 18 residues. DNA for the CDR3: TGCGCCAGCAGCCAAGATAGGTCAGGGGATGATAGCCCCTACGAGCAGTACTTC. Its protein product is CASSQDRSGDDSPYEQYF.

The rearrangement uses TRBV7-2 and TRBJ2-3; 8 bases are a match to TRBD2. J was trimmed by 5 bases and V by 5 bases; bases with no gene match: 9. The CDR3 extends over 15 amino acids. From germline, CDR1 is SGHTA and CDR2 FQGNSA. The CDR3 sequence is CASSPVGLAGDTQYF. CDR3 DNA: TGTGCCAGCAGCCCCGTCGGGCTAGCGGGAGATACGCAGTATTTT.

The chain combines TRBV27 with TRBJ1-1, with 7 bases that match TRBD1. Germline values: CDR1 MNHEY, CDR2 SMNVEV (reference sequence). Germline trimming cut 5 bases from V and 11 bases from J; bases unmatched to any gene: 14. The CDR3 spans 14 residues. The CDR3 loop reads CASSLRDSPMWAFF. DNA for the CDR3: TGTGCCAGCAGTCTCCGGGACAGTCCTATGTGGGCTTTCTTT.

This chain links TRBV5-1 with TRBJ2-5; 8 bases fit TRBD1. Germline V gene sequence: CDR1 SGHRS, CDR2 YFSETQ. Trimming removed 4 bases from V and 4 bases from J; junction bases left unmatched: 3. The CDR3 covers 13 residues. The CDR3 bases are TGCGCCAGCAGCCAAGACAGGGGAGAGACCCAGTACTTC. This encodes CASSQDRGETQYF.

This chain uses TRBV10-3 with TRBJ2-6; D unclear. Looked up from germline, CDR1 is ENHRY and CDR2 is SYGVKD. Trimming pared 8 bases from V and 2 bases from J, leaving 7 bases between. This CDR3 contains 13 residues. This CDR3 is CAIGHPGANVLTF. The CDR3, as DNA: TGTGCCATCGGCCACCCTGGGGCCAACGTCCTGACTTTC.

The chain joins TRBV5-8 to TRBJ1-1, with D unresolved. The length of the CDR3 is 13 residues. Germline V lookup: CDR1 SGHTS, CDR2 YDEGEE. Trimming stripped 1 base from V and 1 base from J, with 5 bases between. The CDR3 bases are TGTGCCAGCAGCTTGAGCAAGAACACTGAAGCTTTCTTT. Translating it yields CASSLSKNTEAFF.

V is TRBV2 and J is TRBJ2-3; 7 bases map to TRBD2. The trim removed 7 bases at V and 0 bases at J, leaving 4 bases unmatched. There are 14 residues in the CDR3. Germline lookup yields CDR1 SNHLY and CDR2 FYNNEI. In nucleotides, the CDR3 is TGTGCCAGCAAGCCGGGACTAAGCACAGATACGCAGTATTTT. Its protein product is CASKPGLSTDTQYF.

This CDR3 is CASSYQAGGPSSGANVLTF. CDR3 in DNA: TGTGCCAGCAGCTATCAGGCGGGGGGGCCTAGCTCTGGGGCCAACGTCCTGACTTTC. The chain recombines TRBV7-2 with TRBJ2-6, with 9 bases lining up with TRBD2. This CDR3 has 19 residues. Germline V CDR1 and CDR2: SGHTA, FQGNSA. The ends lost 4 bases at V and 0 bases at J; junction bases unmatched: 10.

The chain has TRBV7-9 and TRBJ1-1; 7 nucleotides match TRBD1. Germline CDR1 SEHNR, CDR2 FQNEAQ (reference sequence). The CDR3 spans 15 residues. Losses at the gene ends were 5 bases for V and 5 bases for J; bases not matched to a gene: 11. CDR3 nucleotides: TGTGCCAGCAGCCAAAGAGTACAGGGGCGGACTGAAGCTTTCTTT. Translating it yields CASSQRVQGRTEAFF.